This T cell receptor (beta chain) was sequenced in a study of spatial heterogeneity in lung cancer (dated by TCRdb to 2018 to 2020). For the wider study: More beta-chain than alpha-chain transcripts were consistently detected, likely reflecting higher beta-chain transcript abundance. Both alpha and beta chains were TCR-sequenced in approximately 220 tumor regions, 64 matched nontumor lung samples and 56 PBMC samples obtained at surgery. In non-small cell lung cancer, the study quantitatively compared TCR alpha and beta repertoires across several tumor regions, matched nontumor lung, and blood. In the raw uncorrected reads, each unique combination of TCR and UMI appeared more than ten times on average. Nonsynonymous mutation counts, determined by whole-exome sequencing of tumor tissue, were related to TCR repertoire features.

The research as a whole found: Ubiquitous expanded tumor TCRs were detected in blood more often at tumor resection than at routine follow-up. Additional single-cell paired TCR alpha and beta sequencing was considered necessary to confirm, at a functional level, the hypothesis that regional TCRs recognize regional mutations.

Library preparation employed 5' RACE. Sequencer: NextSeq 500. In the TCR library protocol, a unique molecular identifier was attached to each TCR cDNA molecule so that PCR and sequencing errors could be corrected. The paper's processing steps were these. Decombinator tools were used for TCR identification, UMI-based error correction and CDR3 extraction. TCRs above a frequency of 2 per 1,000, corresponding to the top 1% of the tumor frequency distribution, were defined as expanded. Renyi diversity was calculated using the R vegan package after each repertoire was subsampled 100 times to 5,000 TCRs. CDR3 similarity networks were built from amino acid triplet string-kernel similarity, connecting CDR3s with pairwise similarity above 0.82. The public sequencing data were trimmed at Q25 with fastp and processed into clonotypes with MiXCR by TCRdb, which kept only in-frame beta chains. Each record represents a unique CDR3 protein, reported with the most common genes and DNA among its rows. What appears here as the V and J calls and clone size reflects TCRdb's work, not the paper's. For this sample there are about 10,000 distinct CDR3 sequences; roughly 6% appear just once. The ten largest clonotypes hold 25% to 30% of the sample.

Spanning cysteine to phenylalanine, the CDR3 consists of 14 amino acids. The only DNA kept is the CDR3, 42 bases in frame from the first base. V drops 4 bases and J drops 2 bases, leaving 13 bases in between. Based on the germline V gene, the CDR1 and CDR2 sequences are SGHRS and YFSETQ. What this sample's time point label stands for: sample taken at primary tumor resection. For TCR sequencing, whole RNA was extracted from tumor and nontumor lung tissue, or from cryopreserved PBMC samples, and no cell sorting was done. The donors were 60 to 80 patients from the lung TRACERx cohort who had early-stage, untreated non-small cell lung cancer. Only patients for whom sufficient RNA was available from at least two tumor regions were selected for TCR sequencing. This clonotype came up many times. The antigen it recognizes is unknown. No base-level quality is on record; no much larger clone is a single base apart.

The TCR was taken from a male donor with early-stage non-small cell lung cancer. Sequenced here: PBMCs, sampled at surgery. The chain uses TRBV5-1 and TRBJ2-7, with TRBD1 tentatively as D gene (6 bases match). The sequence in DNA is TGCGCCAGCAGCCCTGGGACACTCCCCTACGAGCAGTACTTC. The translation is CASSPGTLPYEQYF.